A selection of T cell receptor beta chains follows, all from one sample in a study of radiotherapy plus CTLA-4 blockade in lung cancer. The protocol was immunoSEQ multiplex PCR, while the TCRdb copy is restricted to in-frame clones and leaves out a portion. The sample includes roughly 66,000 clones, around four fifths seen only once; the top ten take roughly 4%. Source: peripheral blood, taken from a patient treated with radiotherapy plus ipilimumab. Every receptor here comes from a human donor with non-small cell lung cancer who had a partial response to radiotherapy plus ipilimumab. CDR3s include the opening cysteine and the closing phenylalanine or tryptophan. D genes are given only for firm matches. The size entry is marked missing in some rows and otherwise reads once, few, many or a size class.

clone size	V gene	J gene	D gene	CDR3 protein	CDR3 DNA
.	TRBV6-1	TRBJ1-1	TRBD1	CASSAIHRGLMNTEAFF	TGTGCCAGCAGTGCCATCCACAGGGGACTCATGAACACTGAAGCTTTCTTT
.	TRBV28	TRBJ2-3	TRBD2	CASILGSGGSTDTQYF	TGTGCCAGCATCCTAGGGAGCGGGGGGAGCACAGATACGCAGTATTTT
.	TRBV11-3	TRBJ2-2	.	CASGGTGELFF	TGTGCCAGTGGAGGCACCGGGGAGCTGTTTTTT
.	TRBV6-1	TRBJ1-3	.	CASKEGSSGNTIYF	TGTGCCAGCAAGGAGGGATCCTCTGGAAACACCATATATTTT
.	TRBV28	TRBJ1-5	TRBD1	CASSRTGGGGNQPQHF	TGTGCCAGCAGTCGGACAGGGGGGGGTGGCAATCAGCCCCAGCATTTT
.	TRBV6-1	TRBJ2-7	TRBD1	CASSPRGTGAYEQYF	TGTGCCAGCAGCCCCCGGGGGACAGGGGCCTACGAGCAGTACTTC
.	TRBV5-4	TRBJ1-1	TRBD1	CASSFRQGAEGTEAFF	TGTGCCAGCAGCTTTAGACAGGGGGCAGAGGGGACTGAAGCTTTCTTT
once	TRBV5-5	TRBJ2-7	TRBD2	CASRVDRAGTSGYEQYF	TGTGCCAGCAGGGTGGACAGGGCCGGGACTAGCGGGTACGAGCAGTACTTC
.	TRBV5-1	TRBJ2-1	.	CASSSPTGTLANEQFF	TGCGCCAGCAGCTCGCCGACAGGAACTTTAGCCAATGAGCAGTTCTTC
once	TRBV30	TRBJ2-4	.	CAWSFRELGKDIQYF	TGTGCCTGGAGTTTCCGAGAGTTGGGCAAAGACATTCAGTACTTC
.	TRBV18	TRBJ1-5	.	CASSPTANQPQHF	TGTGCCAGCTCACCGACAGCTAATCAGCCCCAGCATTTT
.	TRBV5-6	TRBJ2-2	TRBD2	CASSRDLTSGQLFF	TGTGCCAGCAGTCGAGACCTTACTAGCGGGCAGCTGTTTTTT
few	TRBV4-2	TRBJ2-2	TRBD2	CASSQVENLAGGKGNAGELFF	TGTGCCAGCAGCCAAGTGGAGAACCTAGCGGGAGGGAAGGGTAACGCCGGGGAGCTGTTTTTT
.	TRBV5-1	TRBJ2-7	TRBD2	CASSLAGTSGFAYEQYF	TGCGCCAGCAGCTTGGCCGGGACTAGCGGGTTTGCCTACGAGCAGTACTTC
.	TRBV10-1	TRBJ2-1	TRBD2	CASSESFGRGGNEQFF	TGCGCCAGCAGTGAGTCGTTCGGGAGGGGGGGGAATGAGCAGTTCTTC
.	TRBV27	TRBJ2-4	.	CASSRGTAGVYIQYF	TGTGCCAGCAGTCGGGGGACAGCCGGGGTTTACATTCAGTACTTC
.	TRBV7-8	TRBJ2-1	.	CASSPRLTYNEQFF	TGTGCCAGCAGCCCCCGACTAACTTACAATGAGCAGTTCTTC
.	TRBV6-5	TRBJ2-3	.	CASSYSRRTDTQYF	TGTGCCAGCAGTTACTCGCGCCGCACAGATACGCAGTATTTT
.	TRBV30	TRBJ1-5	.	CAWSSDRGFNQPQHF	TGTGCCTGGAGCTCTGACAGAGGCTTCAATCAGCCCCAGCATTTT
.	TRBV18	TRBJ1-2	TRBD1	CASSTGTGDYGYTF	TGTGCCAGCTCAACGGGGACAGGGGACTATGGCTACACCTTC
.	TRBV9	TRBJ1-1	.	CASSVTAKNTEAFF	TGTGCCAGCAGCGTGACAGCGAAGAACACTGAAGCTTTCTTT
.	TRBV5-1	TRBJ2-1	TRBD1	CASSLAWDSLEQFF	TGCGCCAGCAGCTTGGCCTGGGACAGCCTCGAGCAGTTCTTC
.	TRBV9	TRBJ2-2	TRBD2	CASSVVELAGNTGELFF	TGTGCCAGCAGCGTAGTTGAACTAGCGGGGAACACCGGGGAGCTGTTTTTT
.	TRBV6-6	TRBJ2-3	.	CASSRKRTDTQYF	TGTGCCAGCAGCAGAAAACGCACAGATACGCAGTATTTT